What follows is one T cell receptor (beta chain) and its context. This specimen comes from a study of blood T cell repertoires in COVID-19. Turning to the study itself: The study drew acute and convalescent COVID-19 samples from the United States, Italy and Spain. T cells, B-cell-depleted T cells, or PBMCs supplied cDNA or gDNA.

Original analysis: Estimated nucleated cell counts came from reference gene primer amplification. The assay was immunoSEQ multiplex PCR, and TCRdb's table has in-frame clones only and misses some. V and J calls and clone size come straight from that table; D and trimming were deduced from the DNA. The table has 150,000 or so clones, 86% seen once. Germline V gene data show CDR1 as MNHEY and CDR2 as SVGAGI. CDR3 size: 12 residues. The V end lost 6 bases, the J end lost 7 bases, and 12 bases lay between the germline ends. The V and J genes are TRBV6-5 and TRBJ1-2; possible D gene TRBD1, 5 bases. Sequencing was done on a sample of peripheral blood. This receptor was obtained from an older woman with acute or convalescent COVID-19. The CDR3 loop is CASRRQGSGYTF. Here the CDR3 DNA reads TGTGCCAGCAGACGGCAGGGCAGTGGCTACACCTTC.